The next 21 T cell receptor beta chains were all read from a single sample in a study of control samples from healthy donors and cancer patients. Generated by immunoSEQ multiplex PCR, the TCRdb table keeps only in-frame clones and is missing some. The table has 50,000 or so clones, about four fifths seen once; the top ten hold roughly a tenth. Specimen: blood. All receptors come from an older man in good health.

V usage is TRBV7-2 and J usage is TRBJ2-7; D ambiguous. V was trimmed by 3 bases and J by 6 bases, leaving 12 bases between them. This CDR3 comprises 13 residues. Germline CDR1 is SGHTA and CDR2 is FQGNSA. The CDR3 sequence is CASSFRVGGEQYF. The CDR3 coding sequence is TGTGCCAGCAGCTTTAGGGTTGGCGGCGAGCAGTACTTC.

As DNA, the CDR3 is TGTGCTAGTGGTTTGCGGCAGGGCCTTCCAGAGACCCAGTACTTC. This gives the protein CASGLRQGLPETQYF. The J gene is TRBJ2-5, the V gene TRBV12-5; maybe TRBD1 (5 bases). This CDR3 spans 15 amino acids. Trimming took 2 bases from V and 4 from J, leaving 14 bases between them. The germline CDR1 and CDR2 sequences are LGHNT and FRNRAP.

This chain joins TRBV27 and TRBJ2-5, with a possible D match to TRBD1 (6 bases). The CDR3 spans 15 residues. Trimming pared 4 bases from V and 0 bases from J, leaving 12 bases between. The V gene's germline CDR1 is MNHEY and CDR2 SMNVEV (reference sequence). The CDR3 region is CASSSDRLYQETQYF. The CDR3 bases are TGTGCCAGCAGTTCGGACAGACTGTACCAAGAGACCCAGTACTTC.

The chain combines TRBV29-1 with TRBJ2-1; TRBD2 matches at 10 bases. CDR3 length: 16 residues. The germline CDR1 and CDR2 sequences are SQVTM and ANQGSEA. J lost 2 bases, V lost 6 bases, and 10 bases had no gene match. The CDR3 coding sequence is TGCAGCGTCGCGAAGACTAGCGGGTCCCCCTACAATGAGCAGTTCTTC. Amino acid sequence: CSVAKTSGSPYNEQFF.

The chain carries TRBV28 and TRBJ2-7, with TRBD2 identical over 7 bases. Per germline, CDR1 MDHEN and CDR2 SYDVKM. CDR3 length equals 16 residues. With V trimmed by 5 bases and J by 3 bases, 13 bases remained unmatched. CDR3 sequence (DNA): TGTGCCAGCAGTGGGTGGGCTAGCGGTACATTCTACGAGCAGTACTTC. Amino acids: CASSGWASGTFYEQYF. The whole variable domain, remainder taken from reference TRBV28 and TRBJ2-7, is DVKVTQSSRYLVKRTGEKVFLECVQDMDHENMFWYRQDPGLGLRLIYFSYDVKMKEKGDIPEGYSVSREKKERFSLILESASTNQTSMYLCASSGWASGTFYEQYFGPGTRLTVT.

The chain joins TRBV7-6 to TRBJ2-3; D uncertain. CDR3 length equals 17 residues. Germline assignment: CDR1 SGHVS and CDR2 FNYEAQ. The V end was cut by 4 bases, the J end by 4 bases, with 21 bases between. CDR3 sequence reads: CASSSLGFESTSDTQYF. The CDR3 DNA reads TGTGCCAGCAGCTCATTGGGGTTCGAGAGCACATCAGATACGCAGTATTTT. The full variable domain, its missing parts supplied by reference TRBV7-6 and TRBJ2-3, is GAGVSQSPRYKVTKRGQDVALRCDPISGHVSLYWYRQALGQGPEFLTYFNYEAQQDKSGLPNDRFSAERPEGSISTLTIQRTEQRDSAMYRCASSSLGFESTSDTQYFGPGTRLTVL.

The chain employs TRBV7-9 and TRBJ2-5; the D gene could be TRBD1 or TRBD2 (7 bases each). V gave up 3 bases and J gave up 2 bases, with 16 bases separating them. CDR3 length: 16 amino acids. Germline lookup yields CDR1 SEHNR and CDR2 FQNEAQ (reference sequence). CDR3 amino acids: CASSLGAGGAQETQYF. The CDR3 DNA sequence: TGTGCCAGCAGCTTGGGAGCAGGGGGGGCTCAAGAGACCCAGTACTTC. Supplemented by reference TRBV7-9 and TRBJ2-5, the full variable domain reads DTGVSQNPRHKITKRGQNVTFRCDPISEHNRLYWYRQTLGQGPEFLTYFQNEAQLEKSRLLSDRFSAERPKGSFSTLEIQRTEQGDSAMYLCASSLGAGGAQETQYFGPGTRLLVL.

The chain joins TRBV15 to TRBJ1-5; D remains ambiguous. V was cut by 1 base and J by 6 bases, with 7 bases left in between. Germline V gene lookup returns CDR1 LNHNV and CDR2 YYDKDF (reference sequence). This CDR3 is built from 13 residues. CDR3 region: CATSRGVGQPQHF. The CDR3 DNA reads as TGTGCCACCAGCAGAGGAGTGGGTCAGCCCCAGCATTTT.

This clone was seen a handful of times. The J gene is TRBJ2-7, the V gene TRBV5-1, with 9 bases identical to TRBD2. Unmatched junction bases numbered 15, after V lost 0 bases and J lost 2 bases. Germline CDR1 is SGHRS and CDR2 is YFSETQ. The CDR3 contains 19 residues. The CDR3 nucleotides are TGCGCCAGCAGCTTGGCGTGTGAGACTAGCGGAGCAGTCACCTACGAGCAGTACTTC. Translation gives CASSLACETSGAVTYEQYF. The full variable domain, completed using reference TRBV5-1 and TRBJ2-7, is KAGVTQTPRYLIKTRGQQVTLSCSPISGHRSVSWYQQTPGQGLQFLFEYFSETQRNKGNFPGRFSGRQFSNSRSEMNVSTLELGDSALYLCASSLACETSGAVTYEQYFGPGTRLTVT.

V is TRBV4-1 and J is TRBJ2-5; D is unresolved. The CDR3 is made up of 17 amino acids. Germline CDR1 is MGHRA and CDR2 is YSYEKL. The V end was cut by 1 base, the J end by 1 base, with 16 bases between. For the CDR3, the DNA is TGCGCCAGCAGCCAAGGAGATAGAATCGTGGGCCAAGAGACCCAGTACTTC. It is translated as CASSQGDRIVGQETQYF.

This clone has only a few counts. Other DNA sequences from this sample encode an identical CDR3 as well. The V gene is TRBV28, the J gene TRBJ2-6, with D possibly TRBD2 on 7 matching bases. Germline V gives CDR1 MDHEN, CDR2 SYDVKM. V was shortened by 6 bases and J by 0 bases, with 24 bases between the two germline ends. This CDR3 is 20 amino acids long. CDR3 DNA: TGTGCCAGCAGGGGATGGGATTTGCGGGGGCTTCGCTCTGGGGCCAACGTCCTGACTTTC. Its translation is CASRGWDLRGLRSGANVLTF. Full variable domain (remainder filled in from reference TRBV28 and TRBJ2-6): DVKVTQSSRYLVKRTGEKVFLECVQDMDHENMFWYRQDPGLGLRLIYFSYDVKMKEKGDIPEGYSVSREKKERFSLILESASTNQTSMYLCASRGWDLRGLRSGANVLTFGAGSRLTVL.

This chain links TRBV7-8 with TRBJ1-5; D is uncertain. V gave up 1 base and J gave up 0 bases, with 4 bases separating them. This CDR3 has 14 residues. CDR1 is SGHVS and CDR2 is FQNEAQ in the germline V gene. The CDR3 DNA reads TGTGCCAGCAGCTTAGTGGATAGCAATCAGCCCCAGCATTTT. It yields the protein CASSLVDSNQPQHF.

This chain connects TRBV18 to TRBJ2-1; TRBD2 might be the D (5 bases). In germline, CDR1 is KGHSH, CDR2 LQKENI. V was shortened by 2 bases and J by 2 bases, with 10 bases between the two germline ends. The CDR3 contains 15 residues. CDR3 sequence (DNA): TGTGCCAGCTCACCAGCTGCGGGCACCTACAATGAGCAGTTCTTC. Its translation: CASSPAAGTYNEQFF.

This chain links TRBV11-3 with TRBJ2-3; TRBD2 matches 7 bases. Germline lookup yields CDR1 SGHNT and CDR2 YENEEA. The CDR3 extends over 15 amino acids. V was clipped by 5 bases and J by 5 bases; unmatched bases: 10. CDR3 loop: CASSPGLVLGDTQYF. The CDR3 DNA is TGTGCCAGCAGCCCAGGACTAGTCTTGGGAGATACGCAGTATTTT. Full variable domain (remainder filled in from reference TRBV11-3 and TRBJ2-3): EAGVVQSPRYKIIEKKQPVAFWCNPISGHNTLYWYLQNLGQGPELLIRYENEEAVDDSQLPKDRFSAERLKGVDSTLKIQPAELGDSAVYLCASSPGLVLGDTQYFGPGTRLTVL.

V gene TRBV6-5 combines with J gene TRBJ2-7; a possible D gene is TRBD2 (5 bases). Trimming stripped 5 bases from V and 0 bases from J, with 8 bases between. This CDR3 has 13 amino acids. Germline values: CDR1 MNHEY, CDR2 SVGAGI. The chain's CDR3 is CASSRGISYEQYF. As DNA, the CDR3 is TGTGCCAGCAGTCGAGGGATCTCCTACGAGCAGTACTTC.

This chain links TRBV21-1 with TRBJ2-5. TRBV21-1 is described as a pseudogene. The CDR3 sequence is 17 residues long. CDR3 coding DNA: TGTGCCAGCAGCAAAAGCGAGGCAGGAAATCACCAAGAGACCCAGTACTTC. Its translation is CASSKSEAGNHQETQYF.

The chain couples TRBV5-4 to TRBJ2-7; 8 bases are a match to TRBD2. The J segment lost 5 bases and the V segment lost 3 bases, leaving 7 bases of the junction unmatched. The CDR3 consists of 14 residues. Germline CDR1 SGHNT, CDR2 YYREEE (reference sequence). For the CDR3, the DNA is TGTGCCAGCAGCTCCCCGCGGGAGGTTGACGAGCAGTACTTC. This translates into CASSSPREVDEQYF.

The chain carries TRBV19 and TRBJ1-2, with D hard to call. The CDR3 loop spans 13 amino acids. Germline V lookup: CDR1 LNHDA, CDR2 SQIVND (reference sequence). V lost 3 bases and J 4 bases, leaving 9 bases between the germline ends. The CDR3 sequence is CASSMGRSYGYTF. The DNA of the CDR3 is TGTGCCAGTAGTATGGGCAGATCCTATGGCTACACCTTC.

The chain uses TRBV18 and TRBJ2-1, with D possibly called TRBD1 or TRBD2 (6 bases each). Germline values: CDR1 KGHSH, CDR2 LQKENI. The length of the CDR3 is 15 residues. V lost 6 bases and J 0 bases, leaving 12 bases between the germline ends. The CDR3 DNA reads TGTGCCAGCTCGCTAGGGGGGAGCTCCTACAATGAGCAGTTCTTC. This encodes CASSLGGSSYNEQFF.

This chain links TRBV10-1 with TRBJ2-3; 9 bases fit TRBD2. CDR3 length: 18 residues. Germline assignment: CDR1 WNHNN and CDR2 SYGVQD (reference sequence). The ends lost 2 bases at V and 2 bases at J; junction bases unmatched: 11. This chain's CDR3 is CASSERTSAHPFTDTQYF. The CDR3 DNA reads as TGCGCCAGCAGTGAGCGGACTAGCGCCCACCCGTTCACAGATACGCAGTATTTT.

The chain joins TRBV18 to TRBJ2-1, with D perhaps TRBD1 or TRBD2 (5 bases each). CDR1 is KGHSH, CDR2 LQKENI, per germline. V lost 3 bases and J lost 6, with 15 bases in between. This CDR3 is 15 amino acids long. CDR3 protein: CASSPDLYGGNEQFF. The CDR3 DNA reads as TGTGCCAGCTCACCGGACCTTTATGGGGGCAATGAGCAGTTCTTC.